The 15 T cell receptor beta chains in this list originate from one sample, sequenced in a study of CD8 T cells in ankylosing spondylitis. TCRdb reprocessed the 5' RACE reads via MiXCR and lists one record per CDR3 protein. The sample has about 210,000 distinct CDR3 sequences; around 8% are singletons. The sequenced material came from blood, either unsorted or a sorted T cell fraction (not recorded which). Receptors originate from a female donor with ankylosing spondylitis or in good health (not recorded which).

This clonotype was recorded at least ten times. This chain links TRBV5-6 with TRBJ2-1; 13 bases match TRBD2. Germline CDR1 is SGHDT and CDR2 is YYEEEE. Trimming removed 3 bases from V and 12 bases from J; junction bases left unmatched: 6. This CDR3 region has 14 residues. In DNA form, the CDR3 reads TGTGCCAGCAGCTCGGGACTAGCGGGGAGCAGGCAGTTCTTC. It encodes CASSSGLAGSRQFF.

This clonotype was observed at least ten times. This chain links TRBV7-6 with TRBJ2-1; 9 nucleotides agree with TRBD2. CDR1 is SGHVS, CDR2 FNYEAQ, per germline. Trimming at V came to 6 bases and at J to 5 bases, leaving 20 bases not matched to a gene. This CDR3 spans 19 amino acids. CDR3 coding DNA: TGTGCCAGCAGTCGCGAACCCCCGGACGCGCTAGCGGGAAACAATGAGCAGTTCTTC. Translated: CASSREPPDALAGNNEQFF.

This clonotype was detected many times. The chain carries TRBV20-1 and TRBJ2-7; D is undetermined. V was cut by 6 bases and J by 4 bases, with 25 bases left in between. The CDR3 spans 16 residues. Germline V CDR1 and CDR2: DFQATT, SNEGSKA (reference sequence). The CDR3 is CSAPSNQAPSVYEQYF. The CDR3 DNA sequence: TGCAGTGCCCCGTCAAACCAAGCACCCTCCGTGTACGAGCAGTACTTC.

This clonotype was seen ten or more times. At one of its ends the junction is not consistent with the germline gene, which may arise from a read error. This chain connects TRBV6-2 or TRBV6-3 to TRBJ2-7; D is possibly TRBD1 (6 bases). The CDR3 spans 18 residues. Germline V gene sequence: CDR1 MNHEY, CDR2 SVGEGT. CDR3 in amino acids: CASSYSPHRTEPSYEQYF. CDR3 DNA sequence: TGTGCCAGCAGCTACTCACCACATCGGACAGAGCCCTCCTACGAGCAGTACTTC.

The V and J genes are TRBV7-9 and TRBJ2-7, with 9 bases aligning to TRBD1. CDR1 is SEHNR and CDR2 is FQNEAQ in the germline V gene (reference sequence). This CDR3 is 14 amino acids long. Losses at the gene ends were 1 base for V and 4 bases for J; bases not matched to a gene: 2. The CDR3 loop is CASSLGGTGYEQYF. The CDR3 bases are TGTGCCAGCAGCTTAGGGGGGACAGGGTACGAGCAGTACTTC.

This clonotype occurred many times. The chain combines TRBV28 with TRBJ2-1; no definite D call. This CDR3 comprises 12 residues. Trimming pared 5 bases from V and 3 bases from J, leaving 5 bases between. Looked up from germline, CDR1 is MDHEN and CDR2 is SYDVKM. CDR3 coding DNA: TGTGCCAGCAGTAACCTCTACAATGAGCAGTTCTTC. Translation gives CASSNLYNEQFF.

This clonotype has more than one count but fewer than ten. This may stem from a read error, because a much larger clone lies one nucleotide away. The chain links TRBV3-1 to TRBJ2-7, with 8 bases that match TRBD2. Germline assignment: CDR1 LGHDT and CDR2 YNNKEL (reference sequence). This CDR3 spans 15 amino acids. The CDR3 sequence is CVSRPGLAESYEQYF. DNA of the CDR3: TGTGTCAGCAGACCTGGACTAGCTGAATCCTACGAGCAGTACTTC.

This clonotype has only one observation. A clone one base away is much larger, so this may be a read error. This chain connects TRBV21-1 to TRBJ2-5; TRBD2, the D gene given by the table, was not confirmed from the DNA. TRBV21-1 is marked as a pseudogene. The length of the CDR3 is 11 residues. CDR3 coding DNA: TGTACCAGCATGGAGGGTGAGACCCAGTACTTC. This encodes CTSMEGETQYF.

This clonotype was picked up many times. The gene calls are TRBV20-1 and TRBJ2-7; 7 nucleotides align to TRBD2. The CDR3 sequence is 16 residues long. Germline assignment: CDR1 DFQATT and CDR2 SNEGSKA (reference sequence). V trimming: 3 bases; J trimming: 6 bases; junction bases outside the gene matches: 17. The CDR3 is CSASHLERTSFTEQYF. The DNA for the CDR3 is TGCAGTGCTAGCCATCTAGAACGGACTAGTTTCACCGAGCAGTACTTC.

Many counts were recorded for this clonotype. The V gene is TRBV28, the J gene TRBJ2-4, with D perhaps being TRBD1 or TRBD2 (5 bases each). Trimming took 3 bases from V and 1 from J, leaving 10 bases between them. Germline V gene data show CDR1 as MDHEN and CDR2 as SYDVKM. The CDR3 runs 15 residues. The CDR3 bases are TGTGCCAGCAGTTTGGGGGACGCCGCCAAAAACATTCAGTACTTC. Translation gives CASSLGDAAKNIQYF. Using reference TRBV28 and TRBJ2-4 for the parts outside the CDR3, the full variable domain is DVKVTQSSRYLVKRTGEKVFLECVQDMDHENMFWYRQDPGLGLRLIYFSYDVKMKEKGDIPEGYSVSREKKERFSLILESASTNQTSMYLCASSLGDAAKNIQYFGAGTRLSVL.

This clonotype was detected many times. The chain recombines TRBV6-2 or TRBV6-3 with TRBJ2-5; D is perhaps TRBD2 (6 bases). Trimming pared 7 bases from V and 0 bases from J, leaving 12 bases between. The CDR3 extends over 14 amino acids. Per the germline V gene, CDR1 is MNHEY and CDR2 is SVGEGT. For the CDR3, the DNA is TGTGCCAGCAACCGCCGGGACTACCAAGAGACCCAGTACTTC. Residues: CASNRRDYQETQYF.

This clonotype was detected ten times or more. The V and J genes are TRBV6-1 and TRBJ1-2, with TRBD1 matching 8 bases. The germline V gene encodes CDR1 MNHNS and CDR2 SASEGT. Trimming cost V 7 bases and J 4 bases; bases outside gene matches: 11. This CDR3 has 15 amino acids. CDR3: CASKQGEGLGYGYTF. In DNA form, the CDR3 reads TGTGCCAGCAAACAGGGGGAGGGACTCGGCTATGGCTACACCTTC.

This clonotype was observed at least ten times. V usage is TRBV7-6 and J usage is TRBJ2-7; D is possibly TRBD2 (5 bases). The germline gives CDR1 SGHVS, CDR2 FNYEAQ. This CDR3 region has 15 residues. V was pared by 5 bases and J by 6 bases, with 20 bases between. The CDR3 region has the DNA TGTGCCAGCAGCCGAATTAGCGAGGGAGCAGGCGAGCAGTACTTC. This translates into CASSRISEGAGEQYF.

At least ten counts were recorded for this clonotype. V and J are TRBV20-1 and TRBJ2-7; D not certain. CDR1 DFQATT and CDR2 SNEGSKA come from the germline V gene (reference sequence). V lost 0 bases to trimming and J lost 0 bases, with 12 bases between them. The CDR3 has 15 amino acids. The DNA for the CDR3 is TGCAGTGCTAGAGATCCCGGCTGGAGCTCCTACGAGCAGTACTTC. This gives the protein CSARDPGWSSYEQYF.

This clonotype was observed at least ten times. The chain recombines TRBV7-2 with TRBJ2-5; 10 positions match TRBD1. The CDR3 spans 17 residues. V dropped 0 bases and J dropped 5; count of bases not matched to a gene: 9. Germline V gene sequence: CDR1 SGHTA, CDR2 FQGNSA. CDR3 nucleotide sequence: TGTGCCAGCAGCTTAGCGACGGGACAGGGGTTAGGGGAGACCCAGTACTTC. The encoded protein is CASSLATGQGLGETQYF.